This T cell receptor (beta chain) appears in the sequencing data of a study of control samples from healthy donors and cancer patients. Germline lookup yields CDR1 SGHDT and CDR2 YYEEEE. J was trimmed by 5 bases and V by 0 bases; bases with no gene match: 8. The CDR3 loop spans 16 amino acids. The method was immunoSEQ multiplex PCR; TCRdb's version includes in-frame clones alone and lacks a portion of them. The profile shows around 200,000 clones, over 85% of them singletons. Sequenced: blood. The J gene is TRBJ2-1, the V gene TRBV5-6; 7 bases agree with TRBD2. The source is a man between 18 and 35 years old in good health. DNA of the CDR3: TGTGCCAGCAGCTTGGTTCTATGGGGGGGTAACAATGAGCAGTTCTTC. Residues: CASSLVLWGGNNEQFF.